This entry is about one T cell receptor (beta chain). Its cognate antigen is unknown. The data are from a study of cytomegalovirus exposure and HLA in healthy donors. Findings and caveats of the study: Later analysis placed DRB1 highest and HLA-C lowest in TCR association rates, which differed by HLA locus. Earlier analysis looked at TCR beta V segments, and most were productive about 90% or about 30% of the time.

The PCR used 60 Vbeta and 13 Jbeta primers. Using immunoSEQ multiplex PCR, the repertoire was profiled, and TCRdb retains in-frame clones only, with some absent. Of 150,000 to 160,000 clones in the sample, about 83% were seen once. Germline CDR1 and CDR2: GTSNPN and SVGIG (reference sequence). The CDR3 sequence is 15 residues long. Trimming left V 1 base short and J 3 bases short, with 15 bases between. Sequences were obtained from PBMCs. The TCR was taken from a woman aged 40 to 55 in good health and CMV-seronegative. V usage is TRBV30 and J usage is TRBJ2-5; D may be TRBD2 (7 bases). Here the CDR3 reads CAWSGGGGSKETQYF. The CDR3 nucleotides are TGTGCCTGGAGTGGGGGCGGGGGCAGTAAAGAGACCCAGTACTTC.